Given below is one T cell receptor (beta chain) in context. The antigen remains undetermined. The CDR3 extends over 15 amino acids. Trimming removed 2 bases from V and 3 bases from J; junction bases left unmatched: 8. In germline, CDR1 is SGHRS, CDR2 YFSETQ. PCR amplification relied on 60 Vbeta primers (plus 13 Jbeta primers). Here immunoSEQ multiplex PCR was the method, and the copy in TCRdb shows in-frame clones only, minus some. The data show 45,000 to 60,000 clones, and the top ten clones hold approximately 4.3%. This record comes from a study of cytomegalovirus exposure and HLA in healthy donors. Study observations and caveats: From TCR beta sequences, most subjects' HLA-A and HLA-B alleles were reportedly predicted accurately.

The TCR was taken from a male donor in good health and CMV-seronegative. J is TRBJ2-7 and V is TRBV5-1; the match to TRBD1 covers 7 bases. Material: PBMCs. CDR3 sequence reads: CASSLQTGLSYEQYF. CDR3 nucleotides: TGCGCCAGCAGCTTACAGACAGGGTTGAGCTACGAGCAGTACTTC.